These T cell receptor beta chains were read from a single sample in a study of identical twins. TCRdb used MiXCR to reprocess the 5' RACE reads, holding one entry per CDR3 protein. Seen here are a few hundred thousand distinct CDR3 sequences, 9.6% observed once, and the top ten hold approximately 3%. These data also featured in a second study, about yellow fever vaccine responses in identical twins.

Sequenced sample: PBMCs. These receptors were obtained from a woman between 18 and 30 years old in good health. The CDR3 runs from the conserved cysteine through the conserved F or W. The D gene is left open where the match is weak. A clone size is listed for some rows: how often the clone was seen (once, few, many), or a class if it is expanded.

j_call | d_call | clone_size | v_call | cdr3_aa | cdr3_nt
TRBJ2-5 | TRBD2 | few | TRBV4-2 | CASSQELREGRGETQYF | TGTGCCAGCAGCCAAGAGCTTCGGGAGGGACGGGGAGAGACCCAGTACTTC
TRBJ2-2 | TRBD2 | - | TRBV12-3/TRBV12-4 | CASSLKMGLAGNTGELFF | TGTGCCAGCAGTTTAAAAATGGGACTAGCGGGGAACACCGGGGAGCTGTTTTTT
TRBJ1-2 | - | - | TRBV7-3 | CASSPGSASGYTF | TGTGCCAGCAGCCCCGGGTCGGCGAGTGGCTACACCTTC
TRBJ1-2 | TRBD1 | - | TRBV7-9 | CASSLAGQGGYYGYTF | TGCGCCAGCAGCTTAGCAGGACAGGGAGGTTACTATGGCTACACCTTC
TRBJ2-3 | - | many | TRBV28 | CASSYKGGTDTQYF | TGTGCCAGCAGTTACAAGGGGGGCACAGATACGCAGTATTTT
TRBJ1-1 | - | few | TRBV9 | CASSVGVYTEAFF | TGTGCCAGCAGCGTAGGAGTATACACTGAAGCTTTCTTT
TRBJ2-1 | - | many | TRBV6-5 | CASSYSNRADNEQFF | TGTGCCAGCAGTTACTCGAACAGGGCAGACAATGAGCAGTTCTTC
TRBJ1-2 | - | many | TRBV5-6 | CASSLTGSGYTF | TGTGCCAGCAGCCTTACGGGGAGCGGCTACACCTTC
TRBJ2-1 | TRBD2 | - | TRBV7-2 | CASNPLAGVYNEQFF | TGTGCCAGCAACCCGCTAGCGGGAGTGTACAATGAGCAGTTCTTC
TRBJ2-7 | - | once | TRBV6-5 | CASSYFTGGYEQYF | TGTGCCAGCAGTTACTTTACCGGGGGCTACGAGCAGTACTTC
TRBJ1-6 | - | few | TRBV5-1 | CASSLEAKNSPLHF | TGCGCCAGCAGCTTGGAGGCGAAGAATTCACCCCTCCACTTT
TRBJ2-7 | TRBD2 | - | TRBV5-1 | CASSLGLAGGKAYEQYF | TGCGCCAGCAGCTTGGGACTAGCGGGAGGGAAAGCCTACGAGCAGTACTTC
TRBJ2-7 | - | - | TRBV7-2 | CASSLAPAVGYEQYF | TGTGCCAGCAGCTTAGCGCCGGCCGTGGGCTACGAGCAGTACTTC
TRBJ2-1 | - | few | TRBV10-3 | CAITPARGNEQFF | TGTGCCATCACCCCCGCCAGGGGCAATGAGCAGTTCTTC
TRBJ2-1 | - | many | TRBV27 | CASSLGSRGILGVNEQFF | TGTGCCAGCAGTTTGGGTTCGCGCGGAATCCTTGGGGTGAATGAGCAGTTCTTC
TRBJ2-4 | - | - | TRBV6-2/TRBV6-3 | CASSSAGNSQYF | TGTGCCAGCAGTTCGGCTGGGAACTCTCAGTACTTC
TRBJ2-7 | - | few | TRBV5-1 | CASGGTAPGRPQYF | TGCGCCAGCGGCGGGACCGCGCCAGGTAGACCTCAGTACTTC
TRBJ2-7 | TRBD1 | - | TRBV25-1 | CASSQMGQVYEQYF | TGTGCCAGCAGTCAAATGGGACAGGTCTACGAGCAGTACTTC
TRBJ2-5 | TRBD1 | - | TRBV5-1 | CASSATGNLETQYF | TGCGCCAGCAGCGCGACAGGGAATCTCGAGACCCAGTACTTC
TRBJ1-2 | - | many | TRBV16 | CASSRDSTNYGYTF | TGTGCCAGCAGCCGTGACAGTACTAACTATGGCTACACCTTC
TRBJ2-1 | TRBD2 | - | TRBV4-3 | CASSQDPGRESYNEQFF | TGCGCCAGCAGCCAAGATCCTGGGAGGGAGTCCTACAATGAGCAGTTCTTC
TRBJ1-2 | - | - | TRBV15 | CATSRDINGYGYTF | TGTGCCACCAGCAGAGATATAAATGGCTATGGCTACACCTTC
TRBJ2-3 | TRBD2 | - | TRBV12-3/TRBV12-4 | CASSLRKSRTSGGALTDTQYF | TGTGCCAGCAGTTTAAGAAAGTCGCGGACTAGCGGGGGGGCCCTCACAGATACGCAGTATTTT
TRBJ2-7 | TRBD1 | many | TRBV29-1 | CSVSGQFPYEQYF | TGCAGCGTCTCGGGACAGTTTCCCTACGAGCAGTACTTC
TRBJ2-5 | - | few | TRBV9 | CASSPPLGRETQYF | TGTGCCAGCAGCCCACCCCTGGGTCGAGAGACCCAGTACTTC
TRBJ2-4 | - | - | TRBV6-1 | CASSDSPYIQYF | TGTGCCAGCAGCGATAGTCCCTACATTCAGTACTTC
TRBJ2-7 | TRBD2 | few | TRBV6-2/TRBV6-3 | CASSYPTSGTYEQYF | TGTGCCAGCAGTTACCCGACTAGCGGAACGTACGAGCAGTACTTC
TRBJ2-1 | TRBD1 | - | TRBV16 | CASSQSRTGNEQFF | TGTGCCAGCAGCCAATCCCGGACAGGGAATGAGCAGTTCTTC
TRBJ2-3 | - | few | TRBV14 | CASSQDGGISTDTQYF | TGTGCCAGCAGCCAAGATGGCGGGATTAGCACAGATACGCAGTATTTT
TRBJ2-7 | TRBD1 | - | TRBV28 | CASSQTGTGLYEQYF | TGTGCCAGCAGTCAGACCGGGACAGGTCTCTACGAGCAGTACTTC
TRBJ2-7 | TRBD2 | many | TRBV20-1 | CSAETSGGTYEQYF | TGCAGTGCCGAAACTAGCGGGGGGACCTACGAGCAGTACTTC
TRBJ2-2 | TRBD1 | - | TRBV9 | CASSAHGTGGPGELFF | TGTGCCAGCAGCGCCCACGGGACAGGGGGTCCCGGGGAGCTGTTTTTT
TRBJ2-1 | TRBD2 | - | TRBV10-1 | CASAGRDSYNEQFF | TGCGCCAGCGCTGGGAGGGACTCCTACAATGAGCAGTTCTTC